The 30 T cell receptor beta chains below all came from one sample that was sequenced in a study of blood T cell repertoires in COVID-19. The data were produced by immunoSEQ multiplex PCR, yet TCRdb's version contains in-frame clones alone and is incomplete. The sample lists 150,000 to 180,000 clones; 76% were seen once. The sequenced material came from peripheral blood. The receptor set was obtained from an elderly woman with acute or convalescent COVID-19.

The gene calls are TRBV7-9 and TRBJ2-2, with no clear D. CDR1 SEHNR and CDR2 FQNEAQ come from the germline V gene (reference sequence). CDR3 length: 15 residues. Trimming cost V 5 bases and J 3 bases, with 13 bases left between them. The CDR3 sequence: CASSPQFADTGELFF. The DNA for the CDR3 is TGTGCCAGCAGCCCCCAATTTGCAGACACCGGGGAGCTGTTTTTT.

The chain joins TRBV18 to TRBJ1-3; D gene uncertain. The CDR3 runs 18 residues. Germline lookup yields CDR1 KGHSH and CDR2 LQKENI. Trimming took off 3 bases at V and 2 bases at J, with 20 bases between the two ends. DNA for the CDR3: TGTGCCAGCTCACCCTTGGTTGCGGATTTGACTACTGGAAACACCATATATTTT. Translating it yields CASSPLVADLTTGNTIYF.

The chain couples TRBV19 to TRBJ2-3; perhaps TRBD1 as D (6 bases). The V and J ends lost 0 bases and 4 bases respectively, with 11 bases between them. CDR3 length equals 15 residues. Germline assignment: CDR1 LNHDA and CDR2 SQIVND (reference sequence). In DNA form, the CDR3 reads TGTGCCAGTAGTATAGATAGCAGGGGTTCAGATACGCAGTATTTT. It yields the protein CASSIDSRGSDTQYF.

This clone is a singleton in its sample. The rearrangement joins TRBV3-1 (or the pseudogene TRBV3-2) to TRBJ2-2; D perhaps matches TRBD2 (5 bases). This CDR3 spans 16 amino acids. The V gene lost 3 bases and the J gene lost 2 bases, with 13 bases spanning the gap. CDR1 is LGHDT and CDR2 is YNNKEL in the germline V gene (reference sequence). The CDR3 here is CASSQVSPGNTGELFF. CDR3 bases: TGTGCCAGCAGCCAGGTCTCACCGGGAAACACCGGGGAGCTGTTTTTT.

This chain connects TRBV27 to TRBJ2-1; D call uncertain. This CDR3 has 11 residues. CDR1 MNHEY and CDR2 SMNVEV come from the germline V gene (reference sequence). V shed 7 bases and J shed 7 bases, with 8 bases lying between them. The DNA for the CDR3 is TGTGCCAGCAAAAGCTGGAATGAGCAGTTCTTC. Translating gives CASKSWNEQFF.

The chain has TRBV7-8 and TRBJ2-3; D is uncertain. Germline loops: CDR1 SGHVS, CDR2 FQNEAQ. CDR3 length: 12 amino acids. The V and J ends lost 5 bases and 6 bases respectively, with 9 bases between them. The CDR3 loop reads CASSRLVDTQYF. The CDR3 nucleotides read TGTGCCAGCAGCCGGCTAGTTGATACGCAGTATTTT.

The J gene is TRBJ2-5, the V gene TRBV7-2; possibly TRBD2 for D (6 bases). V was clipped by 1 base and J by 1 base, with 10 bases between them. This CDR3 is built from 15 residues. Germline CDR1 reads SGHTA; CDR2 reads FQGNSA. Written as DNA, the CDR3 is TGTGCCAGCAGCTTAGTCCGGGGGAGCCAAGAGACCCAGTACTTC. Protein: CASSLVRGSQETQYF.

V and J are TRBV4-2 and TRBJ1-1; D may be TRBD1 (5 bases). There are 15 residues in the CDR3. The V end was cut by 3 bases, the J end by 13 bases, with 24 bases between. Germline lookup yields CDR1 LGHNA and CDR2 YNFKEQ. The CDR3 DNA is TGTGCCAGCAGCCAGGCTTGGGCGGTTAGGGGAAGCGATTTCTTT. This encodes CASSQAWAVRGSDFF.

This chain joins TRBV12-3 or TRBV12-4 and TRBJ2-5; the D is unclear. V was pared by 0 bases and J by 13 bases, with 9 bases between. This CDR3 contains 11 residues. CDR3 sequence reads: CASSLAGPLYF. The CDR3 DNA is TGTGCCAGCAGTTTAGCGGGCCCGCTGTACTTC.

The chain couples TRBV27 to TRBJ2-5; TRBD2 matches at 10 bases. The germline gives CDR1 MNHEY, CDR2 SMNVEV (reference sequence). V shed 7 bases and J 7 bases; nucleotides not matched to a gene: 12. CDR3 length: 15 residues. Here the CDR3 reads CASISQRGGSGTQYF. CDR3 DNA sequence: TGTGCCAGCATATCACAGCGGGGGGGGTCAGGGACCCAGTACTTC.

The chain uses TRBV5-1 and TRBJ1-4, with a weak D call TRBD1 (5 bases). The CDR3 sequence is 14 residues long. CDR1 SGHRS and CDR2 YFSETQ come from the germline V gene. The V gene lost 0 bases and the J gene lost 7 bases, with 10 bases spanning the gap. Here the CDR3 reads CASSLVQGGEKLFF. CDR3 in DNA: TGCGCCAGCAGCTTGGTTCAGGGAGGTGAAAAACTGTTTTTT.

The J gene is TRBJ1-3, the V gene TRBV7-9, with 7 bases matching TRBD1. With V trimmed by 5 bases and J by 2 bases, 3 bases remained unmatched. The CDR3 sequence is 14 residues long. The germline V gene has CDR1 SEHNR and CDR2 FQNEAQ (reference sequence). The CDR3 nucleotides read TGTGCCAGCAGCCCGACAGGGCCTGGAAACACCATATATTTT. Its translation is CASSPTGPGNTIYF.

This sequence joins TRBV3-1 (or the pseudogene TRBV3-2) and TRBJ2-3, with 8 bases aligning to TRBD2. Germline values: CDR1 LGHDT, CDR2 YNNKEL (reference sequence). This CDR3 has 15 amino acids. With 4 bases clipped from V and 2 bases from J, the junction kept 5 bases outside the gene matches. CDR3 sequence reads: CASSPGTRDTDTQYF. CDR3 nucleotide sequence: TGTGCCAGCAGCCCGGGGACTAGAGACACAGATACGCAGTATTTT.

This clone was counted only a few times. The CDR3 region is CASSIAGETEAFF. CDR3 coding DNA: TGTGCCAGTAGTATAGCCGGGGAAACTGAAGCTTTCTTT. This rearrangement joins TRBV19 to TRBJ1-1; D gene unclear. The ends were cut back, 1 base at V and 5 bases at J, with 8 bases in the middle. The CDR3 runs 13 residues. Germline assignment: CDR1 LNHDA and CDR2 SQIVND (reference sequence).

The chain is built from TRBV11-1 and TRBJ1-1; D is unresolved. The CDR3 totals 14 residues. Germline loops: CDR1 SGHAT, CDR2 FQDESV (reference sequence). Trimming removed 5 bases from V and 3 bases from J, with 13 bases in between. As DNA, the CDR3 is TGTGCCAGCAGCCTAGACACGGAGTACACTGAAGCTTTCTTT. It is translated as CASSLDTEYTEAFF.

This clone was detected only once. The chain has TRBV7-8 and TRBJ1-3; D is perhaps TRBD1 (6 bases). The germline V gene encodes CDR1 SGHVS and CDR2 FQNEAQ. The CDR3 sequence is 15 residues long. The V and J ends lost 5 bases and 0 bases respectively, with 11 bases between them. CDR3 protein: CASSATGTSGNTIYF. The DNA for the CDR3 is TGTGCCAGCAGCGCGACAGGCACCTCTGGAAACACCATATATTTT.

The chain uses TRBV19 and TRBJ1-5; TRBD1 agrees at 9 bases. Germline CDR1 and CDR2: LNHDA and SQIVND (reference sequence). This CDR3 region has 15 residues. The trim removed 2 bases at V and 11 bases at J, leaving 10 bases unmatched. CDR3 sequence (DNA): TGTGCCAGTAGTATAAGAAGACAGGGGGGGGTGGCCCAGCATTTT. Amino acids: CASSIRRQGGVAQHF.

This clone was found a few times. In nucleotides, the CDR3 is TGTGCCAGCTCACCGATAAGCGGGTTCACCGGGGAGCTGTTTTTT. Translating it yields CASSPISGFTGELFF. J is TRBJ2-2 and V is TRBV18; D is perhaps TRBD2 (6 bases). The CDR3 runs 15 residues. Trimming removed 3 bases at V and 4 bases at J, with 12 bases between. Germline V gene sequence: CDR1 KGHSH, CDR2 LQKENI. Full variable domain (remainder filled in from reference TRBV18 and TRBJ2-2): NAGVMQNPRHLVRRRGQEARLRCSPMKGHSHVYWYRQLPEEGLKFMVYLQKENIIDESGMPKERFSAEFPKEGPSILRIQQVVRGDSAAYFCASSPISGFTGELFFGEGSRLTVL.

V is TRBV7-9 and J is TRBJ2-5, with a weak D call TRBD1 (5 bases). Germline V gives CDR1 SEHNR, CDR2 FQNEAQ (reference sequence). The CDR3 has 17 residues. V lost 2 bases to trimming and J lost 3 bases, with 19 bases between them. The CDR3 loop is CASSLNVLGAEKETQYF. The DNA of the CDR3 is TGTGCCAGCAGCTTAAACGTTCTTGGGGCAGAAAAAGAGACCCAGTACTTC.

This clone is a singleton in its sample. This rearrangement joins TRBV13 to TRBJ1-1; 7 positions match TRBD1. The trim removed 5 bases at V and 7 bases at J, leaving 7 bases unmatched. CDR1 PRHDT and CDR2 FYEKMQ come from the germline V gene (reference sequence). CDR3 length: 13 residues. CDR3 nucleotides: TGTGCCAGCAGCAAACCGGGACAGAATGAAGCTTTCTTT. As protein: CASSKPGQNEAFF.

The genes are TRBV5-4 and TRBJ2-7; 12 nucleotides align to TRBD1. J was trimmed by 5 bases and V by 4 bases; bases with no gene match: 4. The CDR3 loop spans 14 amino acids. Germline V gene data show CDR1 as SGHNT and CDR2 as YYREEE (reference sequence). DNA of the CDR3: TGTGCCAGCAGCAGCGGGACAGGGGGCAACGAGCAGTACTTC. It specifies CASSSGTGGNEQYF.

This clone was seen a single time. This chain uses TRBV7-9 with TRBJ1-1; D call uncertain. Germline-derived CDR1 and CDR2 are SEHNR and FQNEAQ (reference sequence). This CDR3 is built from 13 residues. V was cut by 6 bases and J by 3 bases, with 11 bases left in between. CDR3 nucleotides: TGTGCCAGCAGTTCGTCCGAGGACACTGAAGCTTTCTTT. Protein product: CASSSSEDTEAFF.

The gene calls are TRBV6-5 and TRBJ2-7; 9 bases agree with TRBD1. The CDR3 spans 15 residues. The germline V gene has CDR1 MNHEY and CDR2 SVGAGI. V was clipped by 5 bases and J by 6 bases; unmatched bases: 11. CDR3 sequence (DNA): TGTGCCAGCAGTCCAGGTCGGGACAGGGCTCGCGAGCAGTACTTC. Amino acid sequence: CASSPGRDRAREQYF.

This clone turned up a few times. The V and J genes are TRBV6-2 or TRBV6-3 and TRBJ1-5; 10 bases line up with TRBD1. With V trimmed by 5 bases and J by 7 bases, 11 bases remained unmatched. Germline V gene lookup returns CDR1 MNHEY and CDR2 SVGEGT. This CDR3 is 16 amino acids long. The CDR3 coding sequence is TGTGCCAGCAGTAGAACGCCGGGACAGGGGTTGCAGCCCCAGCATTTT. Amino acid sequence: CASSRTPGQGLQPQHF.

The V and J genes are TRBV12-3 or TRBV12-4 and TRBJ2-1; D is unresolved. Trimming left V 3 bases short and J 3 bases short, with 6 bases between. The CDR3 spans 13 residues. The CDR3 nucleotides are TGTGCCAGCAGTTTCGGTGGCTACAATGAGCAGTTCTTC. It yields the protein CASSFGGYNEQFF.

The J gene is TRBJ2-2, the V gene TRBV7-3; possible D gene TRBD2, 6 bases. V lost 2 bases to trimming and J lost 2 bases, with 12 bases between them. Germline V gives CDR1 SGHTA, CDR2 FQGTGA. The CDR3 has 16 amino acids. The CDR3 loop reads CASSLQSSENTGELFF. The CDR3, as DNA: TGTGCCAGCAGCTTACAGTCTAGCGAAAACACCGGGGAGCTGTTTTTT. The full variable domain, rest sourced from reference TRBV7-3 and TRBJ2-2, is GAGVSQTPSNKVTEKGKYVELRCDPISGHTALYWYRQSLGQGPEFLIYFQGTGAADDSGLPNDRFFAVRPEGSVSTLKIQRTERGDSAVYLCASSLQSSENTGELFFGEGSRLTVL.

The gene calls are TRBV30 and TRBJ2-2, with TRBD1 as a possible D gene (5 bases). This CDR3 contains 16 residues. With 8 bases removed from V and 0 bases from J, the gap between germline ends came to 19 bases. Germline assignment: CDR1 GTSNPN and CDR2 SVGIG (reference sequence). CDR3 nucleotide sequence: TGTGCCCATCACCCCGGACAACTCGCGAACACCGGGGAGCTGTTTTTT. Residues: CAHHPGQLANTGELFF.

The CDR3 loop reads CASSQGTGQYF. The DNA for the CDR3 is TGTGCCAGCAGCCAAGGTACCGGGCAGTACTTC. The chain is built from TRBV3-1 (or the pseudogene TRBV3-2) and TRBJ2-7; no firm D call. CDR3 length: 11 amino acids. CDR1 and CDR2 from the germline V gene are LGHDT and YNNKEL (reference sequence). The ends were cut back, 1 base at V and 9 bases at J, with 7 bases in the middle.

This clone occurred once. V gene TRBV5-1 combines with J gene TRBJ1-2, with TRBD1 matching over 9 bases. V trimming: 5 bases; J trimming: 4 bases; junction bases outside the gene matches: 9. Germline CDR1 and CDR2: SGHRS and YFSETQ. The CDR3 runs to 15 residues. This chain's CDR3 is CASSPTTGGLYGYTF. Here the CDR3 DNA reads TGCGCCAGCAGTCCCACGACAGGGGGGCTCTATGGCTACACCTTC.

This chain links TRBV5-1 with TRBJ1-5; TRBD1 might be the D (5 bases). V lost 0 bases and J lost 7, with 11 bases in between. The CDR3 length is 14 residues. The germline V gene has CDR1 SGHRS and CDR2 YFSETQ. CDR3 sequence: CASSLAGGGQPQHF. CDR3 sequence (DNA): TGCGCCAGCAGCTTGGCCGGGGGTGGCCAGCCCCAGCATTTT.